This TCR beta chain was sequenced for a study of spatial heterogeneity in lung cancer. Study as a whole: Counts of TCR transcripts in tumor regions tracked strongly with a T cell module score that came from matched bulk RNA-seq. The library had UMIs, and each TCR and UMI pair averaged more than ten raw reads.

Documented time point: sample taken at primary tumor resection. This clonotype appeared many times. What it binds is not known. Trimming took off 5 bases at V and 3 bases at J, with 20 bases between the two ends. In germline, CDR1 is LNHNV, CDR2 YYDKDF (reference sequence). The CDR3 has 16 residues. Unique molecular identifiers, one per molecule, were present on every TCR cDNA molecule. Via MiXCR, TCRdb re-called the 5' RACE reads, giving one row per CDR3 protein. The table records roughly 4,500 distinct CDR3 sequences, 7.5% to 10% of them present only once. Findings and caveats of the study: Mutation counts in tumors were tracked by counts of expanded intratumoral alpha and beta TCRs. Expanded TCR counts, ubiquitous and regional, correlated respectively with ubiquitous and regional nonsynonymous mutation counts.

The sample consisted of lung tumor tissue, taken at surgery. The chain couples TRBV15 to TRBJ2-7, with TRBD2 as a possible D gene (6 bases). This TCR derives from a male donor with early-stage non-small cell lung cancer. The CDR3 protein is CATSGAPGLRYYEQYF. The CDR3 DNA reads TGTGCCACCAGCGGAGCCCCGGGACTTCGTTACTACGAGCAGTACTTC.